This T cell receptor beta chain was sequenced in a study of cytomegalovirus exposure and HLA in healthy donors. With respect to this clone: Antigen: not known.

Points from the study as a whole: Most observed TCR sequences were rare, whereas some public TCRs were detected in many donors.

This CDR3 has 16 residues. CDR1 and CDR2 (germline): SGHAT, FQNNGV. V was trimmed by 2 bases and J by 1 base, leaving 15 bases between them. Produced via immunoSEQ multiplex PCR; TCRdb's table is partial and in-frame only. The sample gives over 200,000 clones, about 90% of which show up once; about 2.9% is in the top ten. The sequence came from a woman under 30 in good health and CMV-seronegative. This rearrangement joins TRBV11-2 to TRBJ2-7; maybe TRBD1 (6 bases). The sequenced material came from PBMCs. The CDR3 reads CASSLSDGGFSYEQYF. The CDR3 nucleotides are TGTGCCAGCAGCTTAAGCGATGGGGGCTTTTCCTACGAGCAGTACTTC.